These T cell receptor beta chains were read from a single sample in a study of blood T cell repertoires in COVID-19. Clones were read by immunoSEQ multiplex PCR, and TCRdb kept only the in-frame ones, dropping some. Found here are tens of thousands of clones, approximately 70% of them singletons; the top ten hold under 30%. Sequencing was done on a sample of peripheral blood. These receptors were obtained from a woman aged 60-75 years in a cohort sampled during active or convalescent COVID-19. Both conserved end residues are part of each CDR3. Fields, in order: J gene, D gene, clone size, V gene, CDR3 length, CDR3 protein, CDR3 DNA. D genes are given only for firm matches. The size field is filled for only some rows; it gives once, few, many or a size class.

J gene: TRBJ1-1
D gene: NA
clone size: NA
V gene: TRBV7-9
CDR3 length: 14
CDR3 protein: CASSPSGHLTEAFF
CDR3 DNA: TGTGCCAGCAGCCCCTCGGGACACCTCACTGAAGCTTTCTTT

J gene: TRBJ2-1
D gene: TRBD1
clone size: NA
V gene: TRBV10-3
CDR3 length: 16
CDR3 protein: CAILKTPGQGFGEQFF
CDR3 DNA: TGTGCCATCCTGAAGACACCGGGACAGGGGTTTGGTGAGCAGTTCTTC

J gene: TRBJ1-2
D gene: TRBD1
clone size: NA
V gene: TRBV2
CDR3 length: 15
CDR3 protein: CASRRTGSTNYGYTF
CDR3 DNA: TGTGCCAGCAGAAGGACAGGATCCACTAACTATGGCTACACCTTC

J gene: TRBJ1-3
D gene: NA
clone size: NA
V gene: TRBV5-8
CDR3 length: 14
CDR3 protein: CASSWGGIGNTIYF
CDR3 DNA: TGTGCCAGCAGCTGGGGGGGTATTGGAAACACCATATATTTT

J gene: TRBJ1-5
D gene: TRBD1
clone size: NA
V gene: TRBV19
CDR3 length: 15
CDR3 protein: CASSIGAGGIQPQHF
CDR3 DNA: TGTGCCAGTAGTATCGGTGCAGGGGGCATTCAGCCCCAGCATTTT

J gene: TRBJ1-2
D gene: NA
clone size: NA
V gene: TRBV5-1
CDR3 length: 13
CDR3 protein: CASSLIRDYGYTF
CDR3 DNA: TGCGCCAGCAGCTTGATCAGGGACTATGGCTACACCTTC

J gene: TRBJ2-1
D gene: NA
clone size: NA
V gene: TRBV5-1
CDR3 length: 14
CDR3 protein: CASSGQSSYNEQFF
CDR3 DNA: TGCGCCAGCAGTGGACAGAGCTCCTACAATGAGCAGTTCTTC

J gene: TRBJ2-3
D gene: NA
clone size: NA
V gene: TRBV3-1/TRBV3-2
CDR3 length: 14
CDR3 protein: CASSMTGSTDTQYF
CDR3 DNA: TGTGCCAGCAGCATGACAGGAAGCACAGATACGCAGTATTTT

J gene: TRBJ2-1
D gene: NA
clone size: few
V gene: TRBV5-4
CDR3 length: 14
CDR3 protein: CASSDDYHPNEQFF
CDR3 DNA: TGTGCCAGCAGCGACGACTATCACCCCAATGAGCAGTTCTTC

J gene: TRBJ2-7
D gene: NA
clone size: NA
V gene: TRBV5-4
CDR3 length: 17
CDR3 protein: CASSLHPDYVLSYEQYF
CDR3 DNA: TGTGCCAGCAGCCTTCATCCGGACTACGTGTTGTCCTACGAGCAGTACTTC

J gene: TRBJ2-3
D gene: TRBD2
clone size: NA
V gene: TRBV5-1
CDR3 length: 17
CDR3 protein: CASSHLAGGPSTDTQYF
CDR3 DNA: TGCGCCAGCAGCCACCTAGCGGGGGGTCCTAGCACAGATACGCAGTATTTT

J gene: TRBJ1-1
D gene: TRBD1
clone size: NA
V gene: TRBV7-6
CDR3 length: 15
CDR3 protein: CASSLADRGRSEAFF
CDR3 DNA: TGTGCCAGCAGCTTGGCCGACAGGGGTCGTTCTGAAGCTTTCTTT

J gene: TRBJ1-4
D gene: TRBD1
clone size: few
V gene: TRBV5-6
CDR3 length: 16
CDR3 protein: CASSSGTGRVNEKLFF
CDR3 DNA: TGTGCCAGCAGCTCCGGGACAGGGAGGGTTAATGAAAAACTGTTTTTT

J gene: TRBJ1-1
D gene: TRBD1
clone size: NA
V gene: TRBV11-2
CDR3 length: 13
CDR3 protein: CASSWTGYTEAFF
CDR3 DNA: TGTGCCAGCAGCTGGACAGGGTACACTGAAGCTTTCTTT

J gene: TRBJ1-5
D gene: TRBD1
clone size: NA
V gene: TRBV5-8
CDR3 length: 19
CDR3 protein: CASSLEGQAGGISNQPQHF
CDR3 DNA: TGTGCCAGCAGCTTGGAGGGACAGGCCGGGGGAATTAGCAATCAGCCCCAGCATTTT

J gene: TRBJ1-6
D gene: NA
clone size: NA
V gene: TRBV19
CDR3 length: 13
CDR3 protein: CASSIRGNSPLHF
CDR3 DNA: TGTGCCAGTAGTATAAGGGGTAATTCACCCCTCCACTTT

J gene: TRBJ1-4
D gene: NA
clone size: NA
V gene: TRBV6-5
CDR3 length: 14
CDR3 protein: CASNRRGANEKLFF
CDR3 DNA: TGTGCCAGCAACCGTCGGGGGGCGAATGAAAAACTGTTTTTT

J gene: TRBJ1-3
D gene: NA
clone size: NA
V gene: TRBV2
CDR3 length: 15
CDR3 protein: CASSEGLSSGNTIYF
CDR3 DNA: TGTGCCAGCAGTGAAGGCTTGAGCTCTGGAAACACCATATATTTT

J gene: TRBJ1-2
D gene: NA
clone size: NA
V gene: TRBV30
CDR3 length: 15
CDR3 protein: CAWSVFRSGNGGYTF
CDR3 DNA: TGTGCCTGGAGTGTTTTCAGATCAGGGAACGGCGGCTACACCTTC

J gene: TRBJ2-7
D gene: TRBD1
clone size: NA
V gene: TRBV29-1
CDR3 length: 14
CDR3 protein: CSVPSQGTLYEQYF
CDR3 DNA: TGCAGCGTACCTTCACAGGGGACCCTCTACGAGCAGTACTTC

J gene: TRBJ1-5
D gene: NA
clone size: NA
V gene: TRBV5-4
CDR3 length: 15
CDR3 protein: CASSSGGTGNQPQHF
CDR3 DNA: TGTGCCAGCAGCAGTGGAGGGACGGGCAATCAGCCCCAGCATTTT

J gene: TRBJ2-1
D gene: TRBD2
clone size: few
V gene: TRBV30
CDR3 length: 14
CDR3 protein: CAWKLADPHNEQFF
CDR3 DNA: TGTGCCTGGAAACTAGCGGACCCTCACAATGAGCAGTTCTTC

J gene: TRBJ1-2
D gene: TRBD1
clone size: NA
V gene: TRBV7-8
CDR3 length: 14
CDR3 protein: CASSLARQGRGYTF
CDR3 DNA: TGTGCCAGCAGCTTAGCTAGACAGGGGAGGGGCTACACCTTC

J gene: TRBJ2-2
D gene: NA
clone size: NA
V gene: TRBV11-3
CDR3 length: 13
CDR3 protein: CASSLFGAGELFF
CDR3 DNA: TGTGCCAGCAGCTTATTCGGGGCCGGGGAGCTGTTTTTT

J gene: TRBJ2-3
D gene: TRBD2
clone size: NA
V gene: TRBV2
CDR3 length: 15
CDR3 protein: CASRTGLAAADTQYF
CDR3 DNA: TGTGCCAGCAGGACAGGACTAGCGGCCGCAGATACGCAGTATTTT

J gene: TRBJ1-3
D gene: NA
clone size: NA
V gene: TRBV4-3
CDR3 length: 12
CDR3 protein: CASSGQGNTIYF
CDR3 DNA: TGCGCCAGCAGCGGACAGGGAAACACCATATATTTT

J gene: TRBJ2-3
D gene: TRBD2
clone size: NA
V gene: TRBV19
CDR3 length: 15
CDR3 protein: CASSQRGGTTDTQYF
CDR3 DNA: TGTGCCAGTAGCCAGCGGGGGGGCACTACAGATACGCAGTATTTT

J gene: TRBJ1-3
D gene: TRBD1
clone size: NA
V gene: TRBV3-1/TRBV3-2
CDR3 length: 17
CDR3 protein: CASSHLLRQGARNTIYF
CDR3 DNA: TGTGCCAGCAGCCACCTTCTACGACAGGGGGCGCGAAACACCATATATTTT

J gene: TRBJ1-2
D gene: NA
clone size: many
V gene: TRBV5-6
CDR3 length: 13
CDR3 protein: CASSQQGNYGYTF
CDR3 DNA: TGTGCCAGCAGCCAACAGGGCAACTATGGCTACACCTTC

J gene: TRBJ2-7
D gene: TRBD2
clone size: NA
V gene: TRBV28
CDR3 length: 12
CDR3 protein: CASTSGPYEQYF
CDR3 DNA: TGTGCCAGCACTAGCGGTCCTTACGAGCAGTACTTC

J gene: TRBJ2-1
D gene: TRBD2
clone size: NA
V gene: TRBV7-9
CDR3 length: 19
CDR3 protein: CASSQTTSGGAKSYNEQFF
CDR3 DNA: TGTGCCAGCAGCCAGACGACTAGCGGGGGGGCAAAGTCATACAATGAGCAGTTCTTC

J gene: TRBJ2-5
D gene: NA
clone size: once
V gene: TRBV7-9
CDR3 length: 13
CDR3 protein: CASSLVTLETQYF
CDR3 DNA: TGTGCCAGCAGCTTAGTTACATTGGAGACCCAGTACTTC

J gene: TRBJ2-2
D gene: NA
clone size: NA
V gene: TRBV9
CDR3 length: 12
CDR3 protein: CASSPYTGELFF
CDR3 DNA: TGTGCCAGCAGCCCCTACACCGGGGAGCTGTTTTTT

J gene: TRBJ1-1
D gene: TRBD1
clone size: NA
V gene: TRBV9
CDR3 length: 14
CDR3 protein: CASSAGGRDTEAFF
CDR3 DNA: TGTGCCAGCAGCGCAGGGGGCCGGGACACTGAAGCTTTCTTT

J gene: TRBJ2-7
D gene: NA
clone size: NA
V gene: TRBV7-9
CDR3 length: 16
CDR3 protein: CASSLVWALSSAEQYF
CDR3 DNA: TGTGCCAGCAGCTTAGTCTGGGCCCTTTCTTCTGCCGAGCAGTACTTC

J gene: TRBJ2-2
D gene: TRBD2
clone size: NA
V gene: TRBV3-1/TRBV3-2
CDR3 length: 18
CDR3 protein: CASSQDWGLAGGTGELFF
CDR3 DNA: TGTGCCAGCAGCCAAGATTGGGGACTAGCGGGGGGCACCGGGGAGCTGTTTTTT

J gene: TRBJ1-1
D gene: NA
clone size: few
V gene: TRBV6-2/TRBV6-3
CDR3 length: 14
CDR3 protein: CASSSTQTNTEAFF
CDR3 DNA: TGTGCCAGCAGTTCAACACAGACCAACACTGAAGCTTTCTTT